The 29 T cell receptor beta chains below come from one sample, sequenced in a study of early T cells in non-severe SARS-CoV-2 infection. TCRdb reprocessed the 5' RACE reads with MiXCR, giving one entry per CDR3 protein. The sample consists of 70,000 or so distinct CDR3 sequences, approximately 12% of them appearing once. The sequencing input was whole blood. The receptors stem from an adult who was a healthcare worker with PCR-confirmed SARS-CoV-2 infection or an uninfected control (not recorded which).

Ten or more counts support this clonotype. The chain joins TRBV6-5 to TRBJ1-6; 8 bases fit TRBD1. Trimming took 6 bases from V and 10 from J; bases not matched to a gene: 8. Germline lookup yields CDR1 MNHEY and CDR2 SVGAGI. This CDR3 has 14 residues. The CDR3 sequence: CASREDRGWSPLHF. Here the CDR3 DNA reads TGTGCCAGCAGAGAAGACAGGGGCTGGTCACCCCTCCACTTT.

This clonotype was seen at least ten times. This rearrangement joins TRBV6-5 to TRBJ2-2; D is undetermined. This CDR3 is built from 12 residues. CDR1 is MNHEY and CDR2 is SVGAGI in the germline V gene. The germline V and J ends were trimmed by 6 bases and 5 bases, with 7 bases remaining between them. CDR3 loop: CASSLSTGELFF. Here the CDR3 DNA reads TGTGCCAGCAGCCTAAGTACCGGGGAGCTGTTTTTT.

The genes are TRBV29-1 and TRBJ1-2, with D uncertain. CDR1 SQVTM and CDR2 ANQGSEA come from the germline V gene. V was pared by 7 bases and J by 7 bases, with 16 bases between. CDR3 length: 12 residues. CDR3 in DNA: TGCAGCGCCGCCGTGGGCCATACTGGCTACACCTTC. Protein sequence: CSAAVGHTGYTF.

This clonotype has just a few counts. The CDR3 loop reads CASSFLRGTTDTQYF. The CDR3 DNA reads as TGTGCCAGCAGTTTTCTTCGAGGGACCACAGATACGCAGTATTTT. The chain uses TRBV28 and TRBJ2-3; D may correspond to TRBD1 or TRBD2 (5 bases each). The V end lost 3 bases, the J end lost 2 bases, and 12 bases lay between the germline ends. Per germline, CDR1 MDHEN and CDR2 SYDVKM. This CDR3 has 15 amino acids. Full variable domain (rest looked up from reference TRBV28 and TRBJ2-3): DVKVTQSSRYLVKRTGEKVFLECVQDMDHENMFWYRQDPGLGLRLIYFSYDVKMKEKGDIPEGYSVSREKKERFSLILESASTNQTSMYLCASSFLRGTTDTQYFGPGTRLTVL.

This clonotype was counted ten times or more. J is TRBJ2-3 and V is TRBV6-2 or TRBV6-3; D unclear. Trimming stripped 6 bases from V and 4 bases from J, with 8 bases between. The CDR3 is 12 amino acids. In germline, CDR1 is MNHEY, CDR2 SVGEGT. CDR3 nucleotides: TGTGCCAGCAGCCACTCGGCAGATACGCAGTATTTT. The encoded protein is CASSHSADTQYF.

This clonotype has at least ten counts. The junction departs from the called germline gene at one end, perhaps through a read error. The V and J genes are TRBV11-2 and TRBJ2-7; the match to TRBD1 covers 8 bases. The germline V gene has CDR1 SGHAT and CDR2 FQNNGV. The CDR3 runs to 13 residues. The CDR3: CASSPSGQGTFHF. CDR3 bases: TGTGCCAGCAGCCCGTCCGGACAGGGCACCTTCCACTTC.

The DNA of the CDR3 is TGTGCCAGCAGCAACAACAGGGACACTGAAGCTTTCTTT. Its protein is CASSNNRDTEAFF. The chain combines TRBV7-6 with TRBJ1-1; D perhaps matches TRBD1 (6 bases). V dropped 5 bases and J dropped 3 bases, with 10 bases sitting between them. The CDR3 extends over 13 amino acids. CDR1 and CDR2 (germline): SGHVS, FNYEAQ.

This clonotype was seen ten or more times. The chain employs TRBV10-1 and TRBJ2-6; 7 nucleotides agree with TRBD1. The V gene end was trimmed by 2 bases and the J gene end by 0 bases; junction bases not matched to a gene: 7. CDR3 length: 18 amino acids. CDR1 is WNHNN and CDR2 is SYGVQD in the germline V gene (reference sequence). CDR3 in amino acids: CASSEGTVGISGANVLTF. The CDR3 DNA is TGCGCCAGCAGTGAGGGGACAGTTGGAATCTCTGGGGCCAACGTCCTGACTTTC.

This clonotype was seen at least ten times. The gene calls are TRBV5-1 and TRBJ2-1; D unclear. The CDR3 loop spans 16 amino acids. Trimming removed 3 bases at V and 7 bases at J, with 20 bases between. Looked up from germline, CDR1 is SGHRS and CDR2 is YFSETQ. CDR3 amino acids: CASSSGVGSSWNEQFF. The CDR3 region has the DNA TGCGCCAGCAGCTCCGGCGTTGGGTCCTCTTGGAATGAGCAGTTCTTC. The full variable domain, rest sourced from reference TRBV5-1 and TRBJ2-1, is KAGVTQTPRYLIKTRGQQVTLSCSPISGHRSVSWYQQTPGQGLQFLFEYFSETQRNKGNFPGRFSGRQFSNSRSEMNVSTLELGDSALYLCASSSGVGSSWNEQFFGPGTRLTVL.

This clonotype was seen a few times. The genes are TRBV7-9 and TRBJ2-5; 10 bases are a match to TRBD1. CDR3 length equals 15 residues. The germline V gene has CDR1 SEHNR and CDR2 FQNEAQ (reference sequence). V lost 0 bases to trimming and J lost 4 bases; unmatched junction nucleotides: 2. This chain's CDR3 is CASSLADRGLETQYF. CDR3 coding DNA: TGTGCCAGCAGCTTAGCTGACAGGGGGCTAGAGACCCAGTACTTC.

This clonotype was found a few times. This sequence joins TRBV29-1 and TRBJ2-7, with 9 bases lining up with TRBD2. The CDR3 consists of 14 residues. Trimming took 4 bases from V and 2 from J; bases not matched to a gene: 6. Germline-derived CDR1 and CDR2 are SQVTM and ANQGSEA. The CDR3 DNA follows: TGCAGCGTTGTGGGTAGCGGGGGCACCTACGAGCAGTACTTC. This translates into CSVVGSGGTYEQYF.

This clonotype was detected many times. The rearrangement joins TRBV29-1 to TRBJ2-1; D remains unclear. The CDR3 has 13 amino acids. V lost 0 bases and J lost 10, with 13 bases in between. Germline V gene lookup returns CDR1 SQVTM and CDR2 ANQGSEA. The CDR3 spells CSVEDPSGYEQFF. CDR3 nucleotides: TGCAGCGTTGAAGATCCAAGTGGATACGAGCAGTTCTTC.

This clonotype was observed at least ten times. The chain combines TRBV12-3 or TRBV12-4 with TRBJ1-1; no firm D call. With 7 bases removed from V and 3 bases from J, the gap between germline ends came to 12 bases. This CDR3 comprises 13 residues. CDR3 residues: CASTQERYTEAFF. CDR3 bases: TGTGCCAGCACCCAAGAGAGGTACACTGAAGCTTTCTTT.

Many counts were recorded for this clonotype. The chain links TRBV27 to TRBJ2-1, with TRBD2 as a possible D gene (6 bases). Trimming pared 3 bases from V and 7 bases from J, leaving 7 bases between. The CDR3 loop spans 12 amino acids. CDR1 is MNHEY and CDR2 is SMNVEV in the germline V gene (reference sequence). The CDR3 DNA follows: TGTGCCAGCAGTTTCGGAGGGAATGAGCAGTTCTTC. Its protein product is CASSFGGNEQFF.

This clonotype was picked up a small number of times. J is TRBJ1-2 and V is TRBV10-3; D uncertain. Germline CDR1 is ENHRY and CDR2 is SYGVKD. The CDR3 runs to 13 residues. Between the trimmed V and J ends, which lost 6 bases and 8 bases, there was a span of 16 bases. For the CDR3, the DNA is TGTGCCATCAGCCATAACCTCCGGGAGGGCTACACCTTC. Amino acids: CAISHNLREGYTF.

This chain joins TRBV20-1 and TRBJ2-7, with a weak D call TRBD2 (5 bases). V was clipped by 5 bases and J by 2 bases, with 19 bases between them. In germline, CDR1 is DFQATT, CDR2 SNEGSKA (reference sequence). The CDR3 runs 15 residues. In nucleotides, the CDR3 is TGCAGTGCTTATACACTAGGTCAGGAGGCCTACGAGCAGTACTTC. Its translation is CSAYTLGQEAYEQYF.

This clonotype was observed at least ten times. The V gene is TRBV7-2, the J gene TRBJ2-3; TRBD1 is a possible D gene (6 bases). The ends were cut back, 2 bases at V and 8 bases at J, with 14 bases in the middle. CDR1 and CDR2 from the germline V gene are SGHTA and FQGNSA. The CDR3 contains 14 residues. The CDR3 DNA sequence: TGTGCCAGCAGCTTACTGGGGGCGAGGGGTACGCAGTATTTT. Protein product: CASSLLGARGTQYF.

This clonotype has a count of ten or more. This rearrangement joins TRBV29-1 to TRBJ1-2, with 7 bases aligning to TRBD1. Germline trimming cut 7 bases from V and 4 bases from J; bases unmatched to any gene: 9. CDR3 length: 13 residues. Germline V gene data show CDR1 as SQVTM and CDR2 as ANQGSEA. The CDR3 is CSARQGALYGYTF. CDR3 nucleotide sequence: TGCAGCGCCCGACAGGGCGCCCTCTATGGCTACACCTTC.

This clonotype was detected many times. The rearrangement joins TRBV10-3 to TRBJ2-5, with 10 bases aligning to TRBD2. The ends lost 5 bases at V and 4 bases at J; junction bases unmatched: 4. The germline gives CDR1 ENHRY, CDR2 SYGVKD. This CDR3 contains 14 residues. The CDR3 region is CAISPGLATETQYF. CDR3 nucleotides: TGTGCCATCAGTCCGGGACTAGCGACAGAGACCCAGTACTTC.

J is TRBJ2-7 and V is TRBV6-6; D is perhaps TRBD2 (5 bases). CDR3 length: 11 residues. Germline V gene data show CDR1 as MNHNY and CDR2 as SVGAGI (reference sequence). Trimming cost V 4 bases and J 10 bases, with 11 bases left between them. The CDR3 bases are TGTGCCAGCAGTTCGGCCGGGGTACAGTACTTC. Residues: CASSSAGVQYF.

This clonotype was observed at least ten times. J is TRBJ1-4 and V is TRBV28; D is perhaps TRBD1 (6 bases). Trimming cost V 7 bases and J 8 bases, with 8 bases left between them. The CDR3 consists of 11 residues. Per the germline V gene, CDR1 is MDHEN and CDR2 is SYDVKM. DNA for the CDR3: TGTGCCAGCATGGGGACAGAAAAACTGTTTTTT. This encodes CASMGTEKLFF. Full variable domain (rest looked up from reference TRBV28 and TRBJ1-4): DVKVTQSSRYLVKRTGEKVFLECVQDMDHENMFWYRQDPGLGLRLIYFSYDVKMKEKGDIPEGYSVSREKKERFSLILESASTNQTSMYLCASMGTEKLFFGSGTQLSVL.

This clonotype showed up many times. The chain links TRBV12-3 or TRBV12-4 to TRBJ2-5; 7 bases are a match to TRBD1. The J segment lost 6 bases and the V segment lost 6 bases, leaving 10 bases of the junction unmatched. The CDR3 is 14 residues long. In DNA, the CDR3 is TGTGCCAGCAGAGAGAACAGGGGACGGAAGACCCAGTACTTC. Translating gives CASRENRGRKTQYF.

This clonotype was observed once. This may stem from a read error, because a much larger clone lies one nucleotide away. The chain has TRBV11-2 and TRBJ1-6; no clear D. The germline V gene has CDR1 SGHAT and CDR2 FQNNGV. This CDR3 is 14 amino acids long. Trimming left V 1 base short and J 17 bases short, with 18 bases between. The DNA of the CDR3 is TGTGCCAGCAGCTTAGTAGGGATTGCCGACCAAGTCCACTTT. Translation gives CASSLVGIADQVHF.

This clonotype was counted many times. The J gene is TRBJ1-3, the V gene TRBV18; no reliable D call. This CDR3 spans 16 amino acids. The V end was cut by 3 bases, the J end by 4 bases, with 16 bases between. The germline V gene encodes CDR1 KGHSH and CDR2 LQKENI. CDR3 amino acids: CASSPNGVQTGNTIYF. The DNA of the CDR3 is TGTGCCAGCTCACCGAACGGTGTCCAGACAGGAAACACCATATATTTT.

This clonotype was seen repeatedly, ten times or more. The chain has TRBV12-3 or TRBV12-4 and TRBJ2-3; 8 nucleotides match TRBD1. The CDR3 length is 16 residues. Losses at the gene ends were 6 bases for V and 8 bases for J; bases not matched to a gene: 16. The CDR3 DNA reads TGTGCCAGCAGCCACCCCGACAGGGGAAGAGAGGGTACGCAGTATTTT. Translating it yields CASSHPDRGREGTQYF.

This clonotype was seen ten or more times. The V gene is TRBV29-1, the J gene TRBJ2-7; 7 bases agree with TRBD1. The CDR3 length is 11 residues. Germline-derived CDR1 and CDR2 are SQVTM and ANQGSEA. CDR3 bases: TGCGGGGCAGGGGGTAGCTACGAGCAGTACTTC. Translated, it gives CGAGGSYEQYF.

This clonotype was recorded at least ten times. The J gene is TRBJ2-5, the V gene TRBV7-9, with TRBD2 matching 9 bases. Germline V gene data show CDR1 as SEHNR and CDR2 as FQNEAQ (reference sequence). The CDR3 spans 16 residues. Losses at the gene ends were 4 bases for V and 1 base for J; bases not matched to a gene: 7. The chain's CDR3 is CASSSQREVTQETQYF. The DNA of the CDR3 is TGTGCCAGCAGCTCCCAGCGGGAGGTTACCCAAGAGACCCAGTACTTC.

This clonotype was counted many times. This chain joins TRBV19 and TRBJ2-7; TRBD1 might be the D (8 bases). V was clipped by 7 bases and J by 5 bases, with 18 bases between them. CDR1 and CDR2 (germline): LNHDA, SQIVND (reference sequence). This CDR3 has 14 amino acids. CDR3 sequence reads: CASIGGPGGDEQYF. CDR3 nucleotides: TGTGCCAGTATCGGGGGGCCAGGGGGCGACGAGCAGTACTTC.

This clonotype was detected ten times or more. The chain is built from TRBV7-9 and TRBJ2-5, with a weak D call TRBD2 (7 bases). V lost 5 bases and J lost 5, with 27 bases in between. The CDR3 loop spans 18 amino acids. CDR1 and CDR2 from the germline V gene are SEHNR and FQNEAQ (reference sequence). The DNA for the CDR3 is TGTGCCAGCAGCCCGGCGAGGGGGGGCACCCCAAAGGAGGAGACCCAGTACTTC. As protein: CASSPARGGTPKEETQYF.